What follows are 25 T cell receptor beta chains derived from one specimen sequenced in a study of CD8+ T cells in alopecia areata. Extraction and reverse transcription of RNA yielded cDNA as the sequencing template. Profiling relied on immunoSEQ multiplex PCR, and the TCRdb table lists in-frame clones only, not all of them. Of about 180,000 clones listed, 63% are singletons. Sequencing used CD4+ T cells sorted from blood, obtained at week 0. Receptor source: a human donor with alopecia areata.

In this sample, this clone turned up once. The rearrangement links TRBV7-9 to TRBJ2-1; D unclear. Germline V gene sequence: CDR1 SEHNR, CDR2 FQNEAQ (reference sequence). Trimming removed 6 bases at V and 0 bases at J, with 15 bases between. The CDR3 runs to 16 residues. CDR3 coding DNA: TGTGCCAGCAGTCCCCGACGACAAAGCTCCTACAATGAGCAGTTCTTC. It encodes CASSPRRQSSYNEQFF.

This clone was picked up a small number of times. The genes are TRBV30 and TRBJ1-2; D not resolved. V lost 4 bases and J lost 0, with 18 bases in between. The CDR3 is made up of 16 amino acids. Germline lookup yields CDR1 GTSNPN and CDR2 SVGIG (reference sequence). The CDR3 region has the DNA TGTGCCTGGAATCAGGACCGTACTTCAGCTAACTATGGCTACACCTTC. It is translated as CAWNQDRTSANYGYTF.

The CDR3: CASSLEAGANVLTF. In nucleotides, the CDR3 is TGTGCCAGCAGCTTAGAGGCTGGGGCCAACGTCCTGACTTTC. The chain couples TRBV7-9 to TRBJ2-6; no reliable D call. V shed 1 base and J shed 2 bases, with 3 bases lying between them. In germline, CDR1 is SEHNR, CDR2 FQNEAQ (reference sequence). The CDR3 extends over 14 amino acids.

The chain joins TRBV19 to TRBJ1-6, with 7 bases identical to TRBD1. The CDR3 has 15 amino acids. The V segment lost 6 bases and the J segment 7 bases; nucleotides outside the gene matches: 9. Germline CDR1 reads LNHDA; CDR2 reads SQIVND (reference sequence). CDR3 DNA: TGTGCCAGTAGCCCACGGGGGACAGAGAATTCACCCCTCCACTTT. This gives the protein CASSPRGTENSPLHF.

This clone has a handful of counts. The CDR3, as DNA: TGTGCCTGGAGTGTACAAGGGCCCACTGAAGCTTTCTTT. This translates into CAWSVQGPTEAFF. The rearrangement uses TRBV30 and TRBJ1-1; D is unclear. Trimming removed 0 bases from V and 4 bases from J, with 9 bases in between. From germline, CDR1 is GTSNPN and CDR2 SVGIG (reference sequence). There are 13 residues in the CDR3.

The sample holds a few counts of this clone. This chain joins TRBV29-1 and TRBJ1-1; tentative D call: TRBD1 (5 bases). This CDR3 comprises 12 residues. Germline-derived CDR1 and CDR2 are SQVTM and ANQGSEA. The V end was cut by 3 bases, the J end by 5 bases, with 10 bases between. The CDR3 reads CSVEGPRTEAFF. The CDR3 DNA reads TGCAGCGTTGAGGGGCCGAGAACTGAAGCTTTCTTT.

The table lists this clone with a few counts. The rearrangement uses TRBV29-1 and TRBJ1-1, with unresolved D. V was trimmed by 4 bases and J by 4 bases, leaving 16 bases between them. The CDR3 consists of 14 residues. Germline loops: CDR1 SQVTM, CDR2 ANQGSEA. The chain's CDR3 is CSVGPAVGSTEAFF. DNA of the CDR3: TGCAGCGTTGGCCCCGCCGTGGGGTCCACTGAAGCTTTCTTT.

The chain couples TRBV11-2 to TRBJ2-7; possible D gene TRBD1, 6 bases. There are 13 residues in the CDR3. Germline-derived CDR1 and CDR2 are SGHAT and FQNNGV. The V end was cut by 1 base, the J end by 6 bases, with 10 bases between. CDR3 protein: CASSLGTVAEQYF. The CDR3 DNA follows: TGTGCCAGCAGCTTAGGGACAGTAGCCGAGCAGTACTTC.

The chain combines TRBV11-2 with TRBJ2-3, with a possible D match to TRBD2 (6 bases). V lost 5 bases and J 2 bases, leaving 11 bases between the germline ends. Germline-derived CDR1 and CDR2 are SGHAT and FQNNGV. This CDR3 spans 14 amino acids. CDR3 sequence: CASSLGGITDTQYF. CDR3 coding DNA: TGTGCCAGCAGCCTCGGGGGTATCACAGATACGCAGTATTTT.

V and J are TRBV9 and TRBJ2-3; 12 bases agree with TRBD2. With 4 bases clipped from V and 9 bases from J, the junction kept 18 bases outside the gene matches. CDR3 length equals 18 residues. Germline-derived CDR1 and CDR2 are SGDLS and YYNGEE. CDR3 sequence reads: CASSSGTTSGGSQWTQYF. The CDR3 DNA is TGTGCCAGCAGCTCCGGAACGACTAGCGGGGGCTCCCAATGGACGCAGTATTTT. The full variable domain, its missing parts supplied by reference TRBV9 and TRBJ2-3, is DSGVTQTPKHLITATGQRVTLRCSPRSGDLSVYWYQQSLDQGLQFLIQYYNGEERAKGNILERFSAQQFPDLHSELNLSSLELGDSALYFCASSSGTTSGGSQWTQYFGPGTRLTVL.

The rearrangement uses TRBV6-5 and TRBJ2-7; TRBD2 matches at 8 bases. J lost 8 bases, V lost 5 bases, and 11 bases had no gene match. Germline V gene sequence: CDR1 MNHEY, CDR2 SVGAGI. CDR3 length: 14 amino acids. The CDR3 DNA reads as TGTGCCAGCAGTCCCCCCGGGGGGGCCCGCCAGCAGTACTTC. It codes for CASSPPGGARQQYF.

J is TRBJ2-7 and V is TRBV7-9; possible D gene TRBD2, 6 bases. The CDR3 contains 13 residues. V dropped 6 bases and J dropped 0 bases, with 9 bases sitting between them. Germline V gene sequence: CDR1 SEHNR, CDR2 FQNEAQ (reference sequence). The CDR3 sequence: CASSWDFSYEQYF. The CDR3 DNA reads as TGTGCCAGCAGTTGGGACTTCTCCTACGAGCAGTACTTC. The variable domain in full, completed from reference TRBV7-9 and TRBJ2-7, reads DTGVSQNPRHKITKRGQNVTFRCDPISEHNRLYWYRQTLGQGPEFLTYFQNEAQLEKSRLLSDRFSAERPKGSFSTLEIQRTEQGDSAMYLCASSWDFSYEQYFGPGTRLTVT.

This clone was seen a few times. The chain recombines TRBV28 with TRBJ2-7; 7 bases align to TRBD2. The length of the CDR3 is 13 residues. CDR1 and CDR2 from the germline V gene are MDHEN and SYDVKM. J was trimmed by 1 base and V by 9 bases; bases with no gene match: 6. CDR3 nucleotides: TGTGCCAGTATAAGCGGGGCTTCCTACGAGCAGTACTTC. Translated, it gives CASISGASYEQYF.

This clone has just a few counts. The chain joins TRBV5-1 to TRBJ1-6; 8 nucleotides agree with TRBD1. Per the germline V gene, CDR1 is SGHRS and CDR2 is YFSETQ. This CDR3 spans 16 amino acids. The V segment lost 4 bases and the J segment 10 bases; nucleotides outside the gene matches: 13. CDR3 region: CASSTSRQGARSPLHF. The DNA for the CDR3 is TGCGCCAGCAGCACCTCTCGTCAGGGGGCTCGATCACCCCTCCACTTT.

This chain uses TRBV29-1 with TRBJ1-2; D is unresolved. CDR1 and CDR2 (germline): SQVTM, ANQGSEA. The V gene lost 2 bases and the J gene lost 0 bases, with 10 bases spanning the gap. This CDR3 contains 14 residues. As DNA, the CDR3 is TGCAGCGTTGAACGGGTGGCAGCTAACTATGGCTACACCTTC. Translated: CSVERVAANYGYTF.

This clone was seen only once. This chain joins TRBV30 and TRBJ2-5; perhaps TRBD1 as D (6 bases). CDR3 size: 15 residues. CDR1 and CDR2 from the germline V gene are GTSNPN and SVGIG (reference sequence). V was shortened by 0 bases and J by 0 bases, with 11 bases between the two germline ends. The CDR3 sequence: CAWSVPDRYQETQYF. DNA for the CDR3: TGTGCCTGGAGTGTACCCGACAGGTACCAAGAGACCCAGTACTTC.

The chain is built from TRBV5-1 and TRBJ1-2, with TRBD1 as a possible D gene (5 bases). The CDR3 is made up of 14 amino acids. Germline lookup yields CDR1 SGHRS and CDR2 YFSETQ. The V end lost 4 bases, the J end lost 1 base, and 11 bases lay between the germline ends. The CDR3 reads CASSPWDDNYGYTF. CDR3 DNA sequence: TGCGCCAGCAGCCCCTGGGACGATAACTATGGCTACACCTTC.

This clone was found once. The chain joins TRBV29-1 to TRBJ2-7, with D perhaps TRBD1 or TRBD2 (5 bases each). Germline lookup yields CDR1 SQVTM and CDR2 ANQGSEA. The CDR3 extends over 15 amino acids. V lost 4 bases to trimming and J lost 5 bases, with 21 bases between them. CDR3 residues: CSVALSQGWGDEQYF. In nucleotides, the CDR3 is TGCAGCGTTGCTTTAAGTCAGGGATGGGGAGACGAGCAGTACTTC.

This clone was seen a handful of times. This chain links TRBV18 with TRBJ2-5; no clear D gene. V lost 3 bases and J 2 bases, leaving 10 bases between the germline ends. Germline values: CDR1 KGHSH, CDR2 LQKENI. The CDR3 sequence is 14 residues long. The chain's CDR3 is CASSPLPSQETQYF. The DNA of the CDR3 is TGTGCCAGCTCACCCTTACCAAGTCAAGAGACCCAGTACTTC.

V usage is TRBV30 and J usage is TRBJ1-2; D possibly corresponds to TRBD1 (5 bases). V was pared by 0 bases and J by 5 bases, with 13 bases between. Germline V CDR1 and CDR2: GTSNPN, SVGIG (reference sequence). The CDR3 spans 14 residues. The CDR3 nucleotides read TGTGCCTGGAGTGTCATAGGGGTACGGTATGGCTACACCTTC. Protein: CAWSVIGVRYGYTF.

This clone came up a few times. The chain employs TRBV7-2 and TRBJ2-4; 11 bases fit TRBD2. CDR1 and CDR2 (germline): SGHTA, FQGNSA. This CDR3 is built from 18 residues. Trimming took 2 bases from V and 0 from J; bases not matched to a gene: 6. The CDR3 DNA reads TGTGCCAGCAGCTTAACCCCTAGCGGGGGGATAGCCAAAAACATTCAGTACTTC. Translating it yields CASSLTPSGGIAKNIQYF.

The chain combines TRBV6-6 with TRBJ1-5; D is perhaps TRBD1 (5 bases). This CDR3 is 13 amino acids long. Germline loops: CDR1 MNHNY, CDR2 SVGAGI (reference sequence). V lost 2 bases and J lost 5, with 7 bases in between. This CDR3 reads CASSYDRHQPQHF. Here the CDR3 DNA reads TGTGCCAGCAGTTACGACAGACATCAGCCCCAGCATTTT.

There are a few counts of this clone. The chain couples TRBV15 to TRBJ2-2, with D uncertain. The V gene's germline CDR1 is LNHNV and CDR2 YYDKDF (reference sequence). Trimming removed 5 bases at V and 6 bases at J, with 13 bases between. CDR3 length: 14 amino acids. The CDR3 here is CATSEDILAGELFF. The CDR3 DNA reads as TGTGCCACCAGCGAGGATATACTCGCCGGGGAGCTGTTTTTT.

This chain joins TRBV29-1 and TRBJ2-3; 10 bases align to TRBD2. The germline gives CDR1 SQVTM, CDR2 ANQGSEA. The trim removed 7 bases at V and 5 bases at J, leaving 12 bases unmatched. The CDR3 length is 15 residues. CDR3 protein: CSGRKSSGGLDTQYF. The CDR3 coding sequence is TGCAGCGGCCGTAAGTCTAGCGGGGGACTAGATACGCAGTATTTT.

The chain uses TRBV7-2 and TRBJ2-7; D not certain. Trimming shortened V by 6 bases and J by 6 bases, and 18 bases separated the two germline ends. Per the germline V gene, CDR1 is SGHTA and CDR2 is FQGNSA. The CDR3 totals 14 residues. CDR3 in amino acids: CASRPDLTEGEQYF. The CDR3 DNA reads TGTGCCAGCAGACCTGACCTTACGGAAGGCGAGCAGTACTTC.